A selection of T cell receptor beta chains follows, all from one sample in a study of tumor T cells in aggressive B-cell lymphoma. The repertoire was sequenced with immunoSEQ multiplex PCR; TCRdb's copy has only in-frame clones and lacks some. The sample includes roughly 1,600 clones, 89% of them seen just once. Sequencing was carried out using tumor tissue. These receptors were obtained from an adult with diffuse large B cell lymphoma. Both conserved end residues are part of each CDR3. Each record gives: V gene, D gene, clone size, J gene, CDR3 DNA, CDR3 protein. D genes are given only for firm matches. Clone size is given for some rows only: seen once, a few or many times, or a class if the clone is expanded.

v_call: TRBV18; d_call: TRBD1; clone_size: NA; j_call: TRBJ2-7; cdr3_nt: TGTGCCAGCTCTATGACAGGGGGCTACGAGCAGTACTTC; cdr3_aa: CASSMTGGYEQYF
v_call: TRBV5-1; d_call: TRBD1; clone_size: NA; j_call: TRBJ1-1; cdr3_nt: TGCGCCAGCAGCTTGGCCGGGGACAGGTCTTTCTTT; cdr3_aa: CASSLAGDRSFF
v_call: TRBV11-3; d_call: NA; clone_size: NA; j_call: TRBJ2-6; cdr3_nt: TGTGCCAGCAGCCCCGGAGGGAGCAGTGGGGCCAACGTCCTGACTTTC; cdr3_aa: CASSPGGSSGANVLTF
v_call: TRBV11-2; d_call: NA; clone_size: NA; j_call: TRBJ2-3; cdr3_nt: TGTGCCAGCAGCCCGTCCAGGGGTACGCAGTATTTT; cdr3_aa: CASSPSRGTQYF
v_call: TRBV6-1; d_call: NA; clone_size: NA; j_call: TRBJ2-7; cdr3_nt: TGTGCCAGCAGTGAAATAGCGGTAGGCTACGAGCAGTACTTC; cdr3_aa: CASSEIAVGYEQYF
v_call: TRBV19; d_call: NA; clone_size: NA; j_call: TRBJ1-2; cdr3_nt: TGTGCCAGTAGTATGTGGGGGGGAGGAAACTATGGCTACACCTTC; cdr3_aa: CASSMWGGGNYGYTF
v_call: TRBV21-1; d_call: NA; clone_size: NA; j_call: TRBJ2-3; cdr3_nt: TGTGCCAGCAGCAGGAAAACTAGCGGGGCCCTCCCCACAGATACGCAGTATTTT; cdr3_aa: CASSRKTSGALPTDTQYF
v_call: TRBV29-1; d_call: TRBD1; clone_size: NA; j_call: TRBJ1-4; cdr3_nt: TGCAGCGTCCCGGGACAGGGGAAGGAAAAACTGTTTTTT; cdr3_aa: CSVPGQGKEKLFF
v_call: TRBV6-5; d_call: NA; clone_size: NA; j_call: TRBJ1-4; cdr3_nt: TGTGCCAGCAGTTATAGACGGACTGCAACTAATGAAAAACTGTTTTTT; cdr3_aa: CASSYRRTATNEKLFF
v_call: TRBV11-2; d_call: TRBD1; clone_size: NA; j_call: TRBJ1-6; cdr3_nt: TGTGCCAGCAGCCCACAGGGGAGAAATTCCCCCCTCCACTTT; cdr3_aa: CASSPQGRNSPLHF
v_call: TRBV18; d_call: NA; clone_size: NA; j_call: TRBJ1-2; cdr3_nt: TGTGCCAGCTCACCACAAGCAGGGAGGAACTATGGCTACACCTTC; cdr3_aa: CASSPQAGRNYGYTF
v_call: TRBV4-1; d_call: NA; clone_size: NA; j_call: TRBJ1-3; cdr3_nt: TGCGCCAGCAGCCCCTACCCCCGGGAAAGCTCTGGAAACACCATATATTTT; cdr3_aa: CASSPYPRESSGNTIYF
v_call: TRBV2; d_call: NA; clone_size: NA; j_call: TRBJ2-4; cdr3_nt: TGTGCCAGCAGGGAGACTGGAAACATTCAGTACTTC; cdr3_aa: CASRETGNIQYF
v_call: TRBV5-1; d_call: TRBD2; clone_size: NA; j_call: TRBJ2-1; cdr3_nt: TGCGCCAGCAGCTTGCGACTAGCGGGGGGGAATGAGCAGTTCTTC; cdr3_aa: CASSLRLAGGNEQFF
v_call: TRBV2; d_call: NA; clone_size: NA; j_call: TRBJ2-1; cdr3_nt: TGTGCCAGCAGTGAAGCGGACACCTCCTACAATGAGCAGTTCTTC; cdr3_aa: CASSEADTSYNEQFF
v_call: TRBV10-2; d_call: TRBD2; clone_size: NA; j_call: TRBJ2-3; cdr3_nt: TGCGCCAGCAGTTCACTAGCGGGGGGGCTAAGCACAGATACGCAGTATTTT; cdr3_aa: CASSSLAGGLSTDTQYF
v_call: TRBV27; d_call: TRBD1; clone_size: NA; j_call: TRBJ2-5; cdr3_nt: TGTGCCACCGTGGACAGGATCCAAGAGACCCAGTACTTC; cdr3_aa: CATVDRIQETQYF
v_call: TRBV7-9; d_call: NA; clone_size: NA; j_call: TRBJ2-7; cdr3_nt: TGTGCCAGCAGCTTGGGACCGGGACTGGGACACTTC; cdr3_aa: CASSLGPGLGHF
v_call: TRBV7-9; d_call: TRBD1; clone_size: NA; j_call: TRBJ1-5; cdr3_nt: TGTGCCAGCAGTTCCTCTACAGGGGTCAGCAATCAGCCCCAGCATTTT; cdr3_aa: CASSSSTGVSNQPQHF
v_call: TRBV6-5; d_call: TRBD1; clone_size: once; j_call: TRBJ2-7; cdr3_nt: TGTGCCAGCAGTCACGGACAGGGGGGCTCCTACGAGCAGTACTTC; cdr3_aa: CASSHGQGGSYEQYF
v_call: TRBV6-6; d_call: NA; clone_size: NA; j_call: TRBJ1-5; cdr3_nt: TGTGCCAGCAGCCACAGGCTACAGGGCAATCAGCCCCAGCATTTT; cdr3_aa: CASSHRLQGNQPQHF
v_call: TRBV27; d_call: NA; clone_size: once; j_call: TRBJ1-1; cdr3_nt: TGTGCCAGCTCAAAAATTCCGGGGGGGGGCCAAGTGGGCACTGAAGCTTTCTTT; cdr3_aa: CASSKIPGGGQVGTEAFF
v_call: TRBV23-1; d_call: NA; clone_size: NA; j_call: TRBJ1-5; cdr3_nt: TGCGCCAGCAGCCCTGGCGGGGTTCCCGGGCAGCCCCAGCATTTT; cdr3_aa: CASSPGGVPGQPQHF
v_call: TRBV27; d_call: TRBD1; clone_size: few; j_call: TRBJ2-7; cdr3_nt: TGTGCCAGCAGTACCTCCACCGGGACAGGGGGCCTCTACGAGCAGTACTTC; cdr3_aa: CASSTSTGTGGLYEQYF
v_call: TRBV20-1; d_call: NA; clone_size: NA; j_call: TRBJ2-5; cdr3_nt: TGCAGTGCTAGTAGACAAGAGACCCAGTACTTC; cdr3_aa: CSASRQETQYF
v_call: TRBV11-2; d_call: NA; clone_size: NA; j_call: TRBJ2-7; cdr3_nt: TGTGCCAGCAGCTTAGGAGAGGGAGGCCAGTACTTC; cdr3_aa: CASSLGEGGQYF
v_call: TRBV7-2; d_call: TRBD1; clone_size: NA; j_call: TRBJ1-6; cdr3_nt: TGTGCCTCTCGCCAGGCCAGGGGGCGAGGTTCACCCCTCCACTTT; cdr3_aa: CASRQARGRGSPLHF
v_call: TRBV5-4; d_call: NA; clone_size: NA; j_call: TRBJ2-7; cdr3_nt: TGTGCCAGCAGCCTTAAAGGGGCCTACGAGCAGTACTTC; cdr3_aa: CASSLKGAYEQYF
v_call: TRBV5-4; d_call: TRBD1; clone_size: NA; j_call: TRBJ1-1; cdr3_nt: TGTGCCAGCAGCTTGGGGACAGGATCTGAAGCTTTCTTT; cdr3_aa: CASSLGTGSEAFF
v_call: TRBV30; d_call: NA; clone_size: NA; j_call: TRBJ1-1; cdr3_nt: TGTGCCTGGTCATGGGGTAGAGGGAAAGCTTTCTTT; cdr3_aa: CAWSWGRGKAFF
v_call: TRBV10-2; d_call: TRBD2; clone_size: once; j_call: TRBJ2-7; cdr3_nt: TGCGCCAGCAGAGTCGGGCGGGGGGGCCACTACGAGCAGTACTTC; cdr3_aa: CASRVGRGGHYEQYF
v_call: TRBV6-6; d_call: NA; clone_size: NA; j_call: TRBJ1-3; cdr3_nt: TGTGCCAGCAGTCCCCACCAGGACACCATATATTTT; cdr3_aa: CASSPHQDTIYF
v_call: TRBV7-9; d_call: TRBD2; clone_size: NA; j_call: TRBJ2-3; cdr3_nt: TGTGCCAGCAGGAAAAGCGGGGACACAGATACGCAGTATTTT; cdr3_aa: CASRKSGDTDTQYF
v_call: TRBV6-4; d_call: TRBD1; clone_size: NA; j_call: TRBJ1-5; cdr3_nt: TGTGCCAGCAGTGACTCGGTCCGAGGACAGGGGAATTATAGCAATCAGCCCCAGCATTTT; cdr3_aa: CASSDSVRGQGNYSNQPQHF
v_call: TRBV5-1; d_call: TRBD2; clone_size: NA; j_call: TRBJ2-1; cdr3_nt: TGCGCCAGCAGCTTGGCCCCCGTAGCGGGGAGGGCCGGTGAGCAGTTCTTC; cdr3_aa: CASSLAPVAGRAGEQFF
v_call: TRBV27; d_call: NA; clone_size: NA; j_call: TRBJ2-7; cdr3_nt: TGTGCCAGCAGTTTAGGGCAGGGTTCCTACGAGCAGTACTTC; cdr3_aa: CASSLGQGSYEQYF
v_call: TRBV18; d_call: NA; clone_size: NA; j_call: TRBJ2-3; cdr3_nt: TGTGCCAGCTCATCTCGTGGACAAGTAAGCACAGATACGCAGTATTTT; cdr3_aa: CASSSRGQVSTDTQYF
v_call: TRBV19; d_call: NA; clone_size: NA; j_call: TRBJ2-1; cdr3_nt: TGTGCCAGTAGTCCCACACAGGGATTCTACAATGAGCAGTTCTTC; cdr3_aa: CASSPTQGFYNEQFF